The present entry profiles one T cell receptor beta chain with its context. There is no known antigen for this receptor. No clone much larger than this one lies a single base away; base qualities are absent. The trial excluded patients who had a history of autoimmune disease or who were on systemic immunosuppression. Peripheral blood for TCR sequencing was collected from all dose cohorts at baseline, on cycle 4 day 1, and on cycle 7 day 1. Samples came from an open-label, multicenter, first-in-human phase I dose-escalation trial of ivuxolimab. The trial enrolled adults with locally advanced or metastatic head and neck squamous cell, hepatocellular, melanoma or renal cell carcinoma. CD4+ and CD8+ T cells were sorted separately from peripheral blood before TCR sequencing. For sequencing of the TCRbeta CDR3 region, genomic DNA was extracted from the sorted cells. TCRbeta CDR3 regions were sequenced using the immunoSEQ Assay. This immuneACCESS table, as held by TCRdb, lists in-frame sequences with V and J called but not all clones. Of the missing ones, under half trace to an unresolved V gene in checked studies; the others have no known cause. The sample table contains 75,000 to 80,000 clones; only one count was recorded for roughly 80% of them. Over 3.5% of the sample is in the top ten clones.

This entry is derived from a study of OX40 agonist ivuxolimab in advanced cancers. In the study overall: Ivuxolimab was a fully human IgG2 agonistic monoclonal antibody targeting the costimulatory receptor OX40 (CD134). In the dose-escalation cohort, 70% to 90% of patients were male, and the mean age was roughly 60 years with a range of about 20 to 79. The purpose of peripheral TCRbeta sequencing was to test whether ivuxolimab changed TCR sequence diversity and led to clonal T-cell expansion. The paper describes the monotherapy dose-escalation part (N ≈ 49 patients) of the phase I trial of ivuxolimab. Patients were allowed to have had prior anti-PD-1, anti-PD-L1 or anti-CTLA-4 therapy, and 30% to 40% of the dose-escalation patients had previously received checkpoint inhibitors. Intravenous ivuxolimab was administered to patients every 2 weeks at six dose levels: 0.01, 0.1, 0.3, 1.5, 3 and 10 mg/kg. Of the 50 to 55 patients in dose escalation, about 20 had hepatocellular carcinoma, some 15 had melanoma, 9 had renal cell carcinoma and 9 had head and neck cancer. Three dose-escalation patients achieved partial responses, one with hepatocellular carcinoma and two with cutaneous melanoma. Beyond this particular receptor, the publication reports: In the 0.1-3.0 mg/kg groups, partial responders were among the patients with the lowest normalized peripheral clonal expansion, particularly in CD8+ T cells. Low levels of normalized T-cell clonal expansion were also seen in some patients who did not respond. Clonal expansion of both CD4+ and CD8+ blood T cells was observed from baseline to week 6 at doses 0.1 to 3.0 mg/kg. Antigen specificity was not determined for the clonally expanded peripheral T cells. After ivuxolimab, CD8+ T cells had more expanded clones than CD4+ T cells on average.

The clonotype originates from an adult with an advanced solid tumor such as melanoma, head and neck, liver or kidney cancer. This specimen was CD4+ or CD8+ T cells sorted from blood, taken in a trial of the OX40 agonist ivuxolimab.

This receptor carries the CDR3 CASSPGINTEAFF. The nucleotide sequence is TGTGCCAGCTCACCTGGTATTAACACTGAAGCTTTCTTT. The rearrangement joined TRBV18 to TRBJ1-1; confidence is insufficient to name the D gene. CDR1 and CDR2 are drawn from the germline V gene: KGHSH, LQKENI. Reading from cysteine to phenylalanine, the CDR3 counts 13 amino acids. Solely the CDR3 DNA is kept, with 39 bases framed from the first base. Deletion took 3 bases off V and 2 bases off J, with a span of 7 bases between the germline ends. With all but the CDR3 taken from the reference TRBV18 and TRBJ1-1 genes, the full variable domain is: NAGVMQNPRHLVRRRGQEARLRCSPMKGHSHVYWYRQLPEEGLKFMVYLQKENIIDESGMPKERFSAEFPKEGPSILRIQQVVRGDSAAYFCASSPGINTEAFFGQGTRLTVV.